The present T cell receptor (beta chain) was sequenced within a study of T-cell reconstitution after alpha-beta-depleted transplantation in children. The TCRbeta library was prepared with unique molecular identifiers. A single record per CDR3 protein comes from TCRdb applying MiXCR to the PCR reads. The sample contains roughly 500,000 distinct CDR3 sequences, over 25% of which appear only once. Trimming shortened V by 0 bases and J by 6 bases, and 12 bases separated the two germline ends. The CDR3 length is 15 residues. In germline, CDR1 is MNHEY, CDR2 SVGAGI. Source: PBMCs from the stem cell graft donor, taken from the stem cell graft. This chain links TRBV6-5 with TRBJ1-5, with a tentative D call TRBD1 (6 bases). The origin of this receptor is a human donor who donated a stem cell graft to a child with aplastic anemia. The CDR3 DNA reads TGTGCCAGCAGTTACTCCCAGGGGAGGATTCAGCCCCAGCATTTT. The encoded protein is CASSYSQGRIQPQHF.